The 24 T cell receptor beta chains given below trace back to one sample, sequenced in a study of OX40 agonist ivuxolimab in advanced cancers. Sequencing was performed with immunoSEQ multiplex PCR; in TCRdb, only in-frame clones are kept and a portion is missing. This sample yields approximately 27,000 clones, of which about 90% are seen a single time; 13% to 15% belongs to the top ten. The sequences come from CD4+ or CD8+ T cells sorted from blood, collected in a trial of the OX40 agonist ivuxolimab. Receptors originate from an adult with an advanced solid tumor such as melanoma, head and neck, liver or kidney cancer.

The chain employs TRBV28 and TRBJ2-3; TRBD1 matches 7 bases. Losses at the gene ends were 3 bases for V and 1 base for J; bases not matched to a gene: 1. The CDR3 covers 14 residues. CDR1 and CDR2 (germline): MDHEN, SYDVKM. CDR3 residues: CASSFGQGTDTQYF. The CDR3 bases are TGTGCCAGCAGTTTCGGACAGGGCACAGATACGCAGTATTTT. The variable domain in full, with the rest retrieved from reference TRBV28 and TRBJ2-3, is DVKVTQSSRYLVKRTGEKVFLECVQDMDHENMFWYRQDPGLGLRLIYFSYDVKMKEKGDIPEGYSVSREKKERFSLILESASTNQTSMYLCASSFGQGTDTQYFGPGTRLTVL.

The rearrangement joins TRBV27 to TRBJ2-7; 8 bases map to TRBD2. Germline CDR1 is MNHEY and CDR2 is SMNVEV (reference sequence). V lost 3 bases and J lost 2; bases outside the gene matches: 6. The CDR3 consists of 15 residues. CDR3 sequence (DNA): TGTGCCAGCAGTTTTTCGGGAGGGCTTACCTACGAGCAGTACTTC. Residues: CASSFSGGLTYEQYF.

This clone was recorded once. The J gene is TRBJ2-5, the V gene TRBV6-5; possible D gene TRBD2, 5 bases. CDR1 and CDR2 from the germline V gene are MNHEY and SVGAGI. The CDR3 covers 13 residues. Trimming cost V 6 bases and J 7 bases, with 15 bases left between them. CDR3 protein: CASSPGETGTQYF. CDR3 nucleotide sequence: TGTGCCAGCAGCCCCGGGGAAACGGGGACCCAGTACTTC.

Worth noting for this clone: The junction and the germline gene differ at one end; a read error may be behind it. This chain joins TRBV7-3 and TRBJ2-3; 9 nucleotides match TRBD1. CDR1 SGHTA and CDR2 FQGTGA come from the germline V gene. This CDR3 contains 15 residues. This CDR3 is CASSVTGGGTDTQYF. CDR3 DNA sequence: TGTGCCAGCAGCGTAACAGGGGGCGGCACAGATACGCAGTATTTT.

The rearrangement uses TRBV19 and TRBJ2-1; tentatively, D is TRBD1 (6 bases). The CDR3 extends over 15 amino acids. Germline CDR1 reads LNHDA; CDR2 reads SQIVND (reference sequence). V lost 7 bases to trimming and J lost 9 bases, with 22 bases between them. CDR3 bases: TGTGCCAGTACTACATACCAGGGTCAAGGGGGTGAGCAGTTCTTC. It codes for CASTTYQGQGGEQFF.

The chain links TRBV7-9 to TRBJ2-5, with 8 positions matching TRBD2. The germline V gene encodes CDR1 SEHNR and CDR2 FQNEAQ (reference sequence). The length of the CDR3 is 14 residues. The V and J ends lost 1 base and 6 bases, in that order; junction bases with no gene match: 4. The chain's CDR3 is CASSLGLAIQTQYF. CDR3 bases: TGTGCCAGCAGCTTAGGACTAGCGATCCAGACCCAGTACTTC.

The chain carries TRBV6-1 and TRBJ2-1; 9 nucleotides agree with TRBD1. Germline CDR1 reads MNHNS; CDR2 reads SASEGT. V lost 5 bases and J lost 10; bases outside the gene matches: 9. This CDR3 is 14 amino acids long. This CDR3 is CASSMSGTGSEQFF. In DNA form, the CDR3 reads TGTGCCAGCAGTATGTCCGGGACAGGGTCCGAGCAGTTCTTC.

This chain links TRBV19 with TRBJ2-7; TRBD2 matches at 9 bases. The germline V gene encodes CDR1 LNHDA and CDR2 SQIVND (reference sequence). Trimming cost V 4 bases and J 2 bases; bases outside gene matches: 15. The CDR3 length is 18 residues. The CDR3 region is CASSTSSSSGEPPYEQYF. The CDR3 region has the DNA TGTGCCAGTAGTACGTCATCGTCTAGCGGGGAACCGCCCTACGAGCAGTACTTC.

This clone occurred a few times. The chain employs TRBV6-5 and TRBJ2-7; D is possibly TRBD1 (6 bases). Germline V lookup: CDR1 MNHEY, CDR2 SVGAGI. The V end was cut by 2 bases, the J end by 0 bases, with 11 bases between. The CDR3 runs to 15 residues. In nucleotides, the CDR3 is TGTGCCAGCAGTTACAGACAGGATAGCTCCTACGAGCAGTACTTC. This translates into CASSYRQDSSYEQYF.

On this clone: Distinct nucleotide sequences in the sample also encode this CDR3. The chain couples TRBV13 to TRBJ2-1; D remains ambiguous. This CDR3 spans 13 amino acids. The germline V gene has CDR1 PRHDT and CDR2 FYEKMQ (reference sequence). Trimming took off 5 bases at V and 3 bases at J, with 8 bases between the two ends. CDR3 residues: CASSPVGYNEQFF. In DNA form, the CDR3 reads TGTGCCAGCAGCCCCGTGGGCTACAATGAGCAGTTCTTC.

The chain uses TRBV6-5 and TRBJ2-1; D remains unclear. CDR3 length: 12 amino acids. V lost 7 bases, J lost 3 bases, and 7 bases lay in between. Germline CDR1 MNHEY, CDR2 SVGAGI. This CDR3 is CASISVYNEQFF. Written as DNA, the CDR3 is TGTGCCAGCATCTCCGTCTACAATGAGCAGTTCTTC.

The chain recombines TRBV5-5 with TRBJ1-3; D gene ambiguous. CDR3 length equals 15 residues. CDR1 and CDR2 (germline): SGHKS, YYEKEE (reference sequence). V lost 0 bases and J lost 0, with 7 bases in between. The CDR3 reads CASSLDVSSGNTIYF. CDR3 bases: TGTGCCAGCAGCTTGGATGTGAGCTCTGGAAACACCATATATTTT.

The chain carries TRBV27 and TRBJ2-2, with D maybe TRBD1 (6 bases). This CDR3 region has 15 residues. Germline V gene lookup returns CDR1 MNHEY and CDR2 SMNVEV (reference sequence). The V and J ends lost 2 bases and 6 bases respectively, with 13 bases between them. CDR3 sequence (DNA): TGTGCCAGCAGTTTAGCACAGGGTCCCTCCGGGGAGCTGTTTTTT. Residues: CASSLAQGPSGELFF.

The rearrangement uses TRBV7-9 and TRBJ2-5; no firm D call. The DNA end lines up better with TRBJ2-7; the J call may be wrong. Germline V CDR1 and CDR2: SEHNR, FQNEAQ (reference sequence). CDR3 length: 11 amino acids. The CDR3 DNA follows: TGTGCCAGCAGCTCCATGGACGAGCAGTACTTC. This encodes CASSSMDEQYF.

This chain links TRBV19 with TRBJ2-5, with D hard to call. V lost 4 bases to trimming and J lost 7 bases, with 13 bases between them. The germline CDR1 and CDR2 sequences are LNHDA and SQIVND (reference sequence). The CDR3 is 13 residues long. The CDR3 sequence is CASSTGAGGTQYF. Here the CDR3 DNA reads TGTGCCAGTAGTACGGGCGCAGGCGGGACCCAGTACTTC.

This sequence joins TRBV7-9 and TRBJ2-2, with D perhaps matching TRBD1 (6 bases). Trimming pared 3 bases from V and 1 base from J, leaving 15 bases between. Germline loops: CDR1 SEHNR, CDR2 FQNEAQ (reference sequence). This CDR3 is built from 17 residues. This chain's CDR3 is CASSLDLVQGNTGELFF. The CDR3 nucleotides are TGTGCCAGCAGCTTGGACTTAGTACAGGGGAACACCGGGGAGCTGTTTTTT.

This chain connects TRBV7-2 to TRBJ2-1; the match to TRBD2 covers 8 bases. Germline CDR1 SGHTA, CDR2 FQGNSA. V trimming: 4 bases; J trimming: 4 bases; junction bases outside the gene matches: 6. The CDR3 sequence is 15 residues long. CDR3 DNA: TGTGCCAGCAGCTCCCTACCGGGAGGGTACAATGAGCAGTTCTTC. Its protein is CASSSLPGGYNEQFF.

The CDR3 nucleotides are TGCGCCAGCAGCTTCGCTCCGGGACAGAGCTCCTACGAGCAGTACTTC. Protein product: CASSFAPGQSSYEQYF. The chain combines TRBV5-1 with TRBJ2-7; 7 positions match TRBD1. The CDR3 covers 16 residues. Germline V lookup: CDR1 SGHRS, CDR2 YFSETQ. V lost 2 bases, J lost 0 bases, and 8 bases stayed unmatched.

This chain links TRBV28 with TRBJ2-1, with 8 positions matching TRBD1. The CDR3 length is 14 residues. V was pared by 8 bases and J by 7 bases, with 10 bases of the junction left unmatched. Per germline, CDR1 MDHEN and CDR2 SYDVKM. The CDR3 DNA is TGTGCCAGCCGAACGGACAGGGTAAGGAATGAGCAGTTCTTC. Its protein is CASRTDRVRNEQFF.

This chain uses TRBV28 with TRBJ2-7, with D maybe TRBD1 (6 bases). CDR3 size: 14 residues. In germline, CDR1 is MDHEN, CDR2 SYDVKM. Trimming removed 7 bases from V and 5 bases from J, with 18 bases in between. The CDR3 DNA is TGTGCCAGCACGGTAAGGGGGTTTTCCGACGAGCAGTACTTC. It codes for CASTVRGFSDEQYF.

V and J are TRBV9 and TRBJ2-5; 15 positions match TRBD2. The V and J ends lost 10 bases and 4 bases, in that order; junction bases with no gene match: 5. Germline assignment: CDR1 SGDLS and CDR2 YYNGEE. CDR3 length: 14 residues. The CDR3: CASWTSGRAETQYF. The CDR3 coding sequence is TGTGCCTCCTGGACTAGCGGGAGGGCAGAGACCCAGTACTTC. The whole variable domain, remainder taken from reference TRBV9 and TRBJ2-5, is DSGVTQTPKHLITATGQRVTLRCSPRSGDLSVYWYQQSLDQGLQFLIQYYNGEERAKGNILERFSAQQFPDLHSELNLSSLELGDSALYFCASWTSGRAETQYFGPGTRLLVL.

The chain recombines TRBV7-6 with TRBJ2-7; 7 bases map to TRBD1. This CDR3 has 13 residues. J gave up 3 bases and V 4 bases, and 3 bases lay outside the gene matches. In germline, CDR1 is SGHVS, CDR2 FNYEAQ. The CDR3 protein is CASSSGQDYEQYF. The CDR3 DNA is TGTGCCAGCAGCTCAGGACAGGACTACGAGCAGTACTTC.

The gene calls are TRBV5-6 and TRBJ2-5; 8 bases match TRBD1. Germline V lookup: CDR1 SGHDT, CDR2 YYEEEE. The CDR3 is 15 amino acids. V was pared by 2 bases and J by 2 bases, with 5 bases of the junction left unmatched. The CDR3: CASSLDRGDQETQYF. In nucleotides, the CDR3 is TGTGCCAGCAGCTTAGACAGGGGCGATCAAGAGACCCAGTACTTC.

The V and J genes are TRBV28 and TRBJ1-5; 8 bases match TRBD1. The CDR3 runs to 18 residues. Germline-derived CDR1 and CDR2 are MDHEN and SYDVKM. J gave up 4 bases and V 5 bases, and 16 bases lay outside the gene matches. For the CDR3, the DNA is TGTGCCAGCAGTCCGGACAGGGACGACCTTTTAAAGAATCAGCCCCAGCATTTT. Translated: CASSPDRDDLLKNQPQHF.